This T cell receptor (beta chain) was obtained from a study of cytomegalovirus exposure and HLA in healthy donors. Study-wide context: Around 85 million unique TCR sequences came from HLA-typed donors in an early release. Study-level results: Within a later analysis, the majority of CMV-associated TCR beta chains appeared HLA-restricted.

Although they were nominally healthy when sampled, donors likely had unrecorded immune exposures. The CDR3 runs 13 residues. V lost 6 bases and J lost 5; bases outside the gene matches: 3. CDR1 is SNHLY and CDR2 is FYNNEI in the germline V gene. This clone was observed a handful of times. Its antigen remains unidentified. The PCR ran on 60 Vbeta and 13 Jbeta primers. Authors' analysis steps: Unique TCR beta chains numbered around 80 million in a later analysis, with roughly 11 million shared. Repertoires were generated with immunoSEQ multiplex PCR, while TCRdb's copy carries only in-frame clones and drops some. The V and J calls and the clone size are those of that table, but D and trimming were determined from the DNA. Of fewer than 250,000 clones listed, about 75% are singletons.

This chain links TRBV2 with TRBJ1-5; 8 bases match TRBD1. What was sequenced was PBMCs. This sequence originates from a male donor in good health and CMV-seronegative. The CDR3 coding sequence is TGTGCCAGCAGCGGACAGGGCGATCAGCCCCAGCATTTT. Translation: CASSGQGDQPQHF.